These 10 T cell receptor beta chains share one sample of origin, sequenced in a study of control samples from healthy donors and cancer patients. Clones were read by immunoSEQ multiplex PCR, and TCRdb kept only the in-frame ones, dropping some. The sample has about 100,000 clones; around 85% are singletons. Sequencing was carried out using blood. The source of these receptors is a man aged 30 to 39 in good health.

The chain couples TRBV7-6 to TRBJ1-4; D is possibly TRBD1 (5 bases). The CDR3 spans 16 residues. Germline lookup yields CDR1 SGHVS and CDR2 FNYEAQ. V was trimmed by 1 base and J by 4 bases, leaving 13 bases between them. The DNA for the CDR3 is TGTGCCAGCAGCTTAGGGAAGGGACTAGTTAATGAAAAACTGTTTTTT. Protein: CASSLGKGLVNEKLFF.

The V call is TRBV19, the J call TRBJ2-2, with 16 nucleotides matching TRBD2. The germline V gene has CDR1 LNHDA and CDR2 SQIVND (reference sequence). CDR3 size: 18 residues. With 8 bases clipped from V and 4 bases from J, the junction kept 10 bases outside the gene matches. The CDR3 reads CASYSGTSGGVTTGELFF. CDR3 coding DNA: TGTGCCAGTTATTCCGGGACTAGCGGGGGGGTCACCACCGGGGAGCTGTTTTTT. Drawing the rest from reference TRBV19 and TRBJ2-2, the complete variable domain is DGGITQSPKYLFRKEGQNVTLSCEQNLNHDAMYWYRQDPGQGLRLIYYSQIVNDFQKGDIAEGYSVSREKKESFPLTVTSAQKNPTAFYLCASYSGTSGGVTTGELFFGEGSRLTVL.

The V call is TRBV2, the J call TRBJ1-1; tentatively, D is TRBD1 (5 bases). The ends were cut back, 5 bases at V and 0 bases at J, with 13 bases in the middle. CDR3 length equals 15 residues. Per germline, CDR1 SNHLY and CDR2 FYNNEI. The CDR3 is CASSTSGTVNTEAFF. CDR3 coding DNA: TGTGCCAGCAGTACATCCGGGACGGTGAACACTGAAGCTTTCTTT.

V and J are TRBV19 and TRBJ2-2; D gene ambiguous. With 7 bases removed from V and 7 bases from J, the gap between germline ends came to 10 bases. Germline lookup yields CDR1 LNHDA and CDR2 SQIVND (reference sequence). CDR3 size: 12 residues. The DNA of the CDR3 is TGTGCCAGTACCCGGACGGACGGGGAGCTGTTTTTT. This encodes CASTRTDGELFF.

The genes are TRBV10-3 and TRBJ1-1, with D possibly TRBD1 on 5 matching bases. CDR1 and CDR2 (germline): ENHRY, SYGVKD. The CDR3 loop spans 13 amino acids. V was shortened by 0 bases and J by 7 bases, with 9 bases between the two germline ends. The CDR3 protein is CAISESPGLEAFF. The CDR3 DNA sequence: TGTGCCATCAGTGAGTCCCCGGGACTTGAAGCTTTCTTT.

V gene TRBV6-5 combines with J gene TRBJ1-2; D is uncertain. CDR3 length: 13 amino acids. Per germline, CDR1 MNHEY and CDR2 SVGAGI. Trimming took 5 bases from V and 2 from J, leaving 9 bases between them. Here the CDR3 reads CASSQTSNYGYTF. The CDR3 DNA is TGTGCCAGCAGTCAAACCTCGAACTATGGCTACACCTTC.

V is TRBV18 and J is TRBJ1-1; 9 nucleotides match TRBD1. Unmatched junction bases numbered 5, after V lost 5 bases and J lost 7 bases. The germline V gene has CDR1 KGHSH and CDR2 LQKENI. This CDR3 comprises 13 residues. The CDR3 nucleotides read TGTGCCAGCTCAGAGACAGGGGGTAGTGAAGCTTTCTTT. This gives the protein CASSETGGSEAFF.

The chain is built from TRBV11-2 and TRBJ1-5, with D possibly matching TRBD1 (6 bases). In germline, CDR1 is SGHAT, CDR2 FQNNGV. Trimming stripped 4 bases from V and 7 bases from J, with 14 bases between. The CDR3 sequence is 14 residues long. The CDR3: CASSSGTGGQPQHF. CDR3 DNA: TGTGCCAGCAGCTCAGGGACCGGGGGCCAGCCCCAGCATTTT.

V and J are TRBV4-2 and TRBJ2-7, with D perhaps TRBD2 (5 bases). From germline, CDR1 is LGHNA and CDR2 YNFKEQ. Trimming shortened V by 1 base and J by 3 bases, and 13 bases separated the two germline ends. The CDR3 sequence is 15 residues long. The CDR3 DNA sequence: TGTGCCAGCAGCCAAGCTGCGGGCGCCAGCTACGAGCAGTACTTC. As protein: CASSQAAGASYEQYF.

V and J are TRBV6-1 and TRBJ2-7; maybe TRBD1 (5 bases). The ends were cut back, 2 bases at V and 6 bases at J, with 17 bases in the middle. The CDR3 runs to 15 residues. Germline CDR1 MNHNS, CDR2 SASEGT. CDR3 sequence reads: CASSERGHLPGEQYF. In nucleotides, the CDR3 is TGTGCCAGCAGTGAACGCGGACACCTTCCTGGCGAGCAGTACTTC.